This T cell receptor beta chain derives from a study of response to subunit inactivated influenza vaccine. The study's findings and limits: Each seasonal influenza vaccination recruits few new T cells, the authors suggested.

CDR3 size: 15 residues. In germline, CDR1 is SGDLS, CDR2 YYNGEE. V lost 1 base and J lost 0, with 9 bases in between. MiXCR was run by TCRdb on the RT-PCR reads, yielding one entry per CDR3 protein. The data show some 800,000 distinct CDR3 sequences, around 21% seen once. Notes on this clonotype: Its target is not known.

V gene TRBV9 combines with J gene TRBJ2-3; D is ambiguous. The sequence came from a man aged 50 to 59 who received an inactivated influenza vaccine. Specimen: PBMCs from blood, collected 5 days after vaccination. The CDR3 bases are TGTGCCAGCAGCGTACTACGGGTTAGCACAGATACGCAGTATTTT. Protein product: CASSVLRVSTDTQYF.